This T cell receptor (beta chain) was profiled in a study of T cell changes during pregnancy in multiple sclerosis. Repertoires were generated with immunoSEQ multiplex PCR, while TCRdb's copy carries only in-frame clones and drops some. This repertoire shows tens of thousands of clones, roughly 89% found once; its top ten account for approximately 8%. This CDR3 has 14 residues. The germline V gene has CDR1 MGHRA and CDR2 YSYEKL. V gave up 2 bases and J gave up 1 base, with 9 bases separating them. The TCR sequence derives from a female donor with multiple sclerosis, enrolled in a pregnancy study. The input for sequencing was CD8+ T cells from peripheral blood mononuclear cells, taken before pregnancy. This sequence joins TRBV4-1 and TRBJ2-7; D remains unclear. This CDR3 is CASSQRKQSYEQYF. CDR3 sequence (DNA): TGCGCCAGCAGCCAAAGAAAACAGTCCTACGAGCAGTACTTC.